This T cell receptor beta chain was sequenced in a study of graft-versus-host responses after intestinal transplantation. TCRdb keeps only in-frame clones here, not all; method: immunoSEQ multiplex PCR. The sample lists tens of thousands of clones, 89% occurring once. A word on this clone: The antigen is undetermined.

V shed 6 bases, J shed 2 bases, and the junction held 8 bases outside the gene matches. CDR3 size: 15 residues. CDR1 is SGHNT and CDR2 is YYREEE in the germline V gene (reference sequence). The V and J genes are TRBV5-4 and TRBJ2-3, with 8 bases identical to TRBD2. Specimen: unstimulated CD8+ T cells sorted from spleen or lymph node cells, collected before intestinal transplant. This TCR was recovered from a human donor who received an intestinal transplant. The CDR3 reads CASTETSVNTDTQYF. In DNA form, the CDR3 reads TGTGCCAGCACCGAGACTAGCGTAAACACAGATACGCAGTATTTT. Together with reference TRBV5-4 and TRBJ2-3, the CDR3 gives the full variable domain: ETGVTQSPTHLIKTRGQQVTLRCSSQSGHNTVSWYQQALGQGPQFIFQYYREEENGRGNFPPRFSGLQFPNYSSELNVNALELDDSALYLCASTETSVNTDTQYFGPGTRLTVL.